The 25 T cell receptor beta chains reported below all come from one sample, sequenced in a study of identical twins' blood T cells. Each CDR3 protein is one row after TCRdb ran MiXCR on the 5' RACE reads. The data hold 400,000 or so distinct CDR3 sequences, with 28% observed a single time. Material: PBMCs. The receptors originated from a woman aged 18 to 55 in good health.

The chain uses TRBV19 and TRBJ2-2, with D uncertain. Germline CDR1 is LNHDA and CDR2 is SQIVND (reference sequence). With 5 bases removed from V and 1 base from J, the gap between germline ends came to 11 bases. The CDR3 runs to 15 residues. The chain's CDR3 is CASSGVTMNTGELFF. As DNA, the CDR3 is TGTGCCAGTAGTGGGGTGACCATGAACACCGGGGAGCTGTTTTTT.

The chain employs TRBV2 and TRBJ2-5; 13 positions match TRBD2. Germline lookup yields CDR1 SNHLY and CDR2 FYNNEI. Trimming took 4 bases from V and 5 from J; bases not matched to a gene: 4. This CDR3 is 15 amino acids long. CDR3 sequence reads: CASSGGLAGVETQYF. DNA for the CDR3: TGTGCCAGCAGTGGCGGACTAGCGGGGGTTGAGACCCAGTACTTC.

This chain connects TRBV20-1 to TRBJ1-3; D unresolved. V was clipped by 5 bases and J by 11 bases, with 13 bases between them. Germline lookup yields CDR1 DFQATT and CDR2 SNEGSKA (reference sequence). The CDR3 covers 11 residues. As DNA, the CDR3 is TGCAGTGCTCGAAGGACTGGCTCCATATATTTT. Amino acids: CSARRTGSIYF.

This clonotype has just a few counts. The rearrangement uses TRBV6-2 or TRBV6-3 and TRBJ1-1; D may be TRBD1 (6 bases). CDR1 is MNHEY and CDR2 is SVGEGT in the germline V gene. Trimming took off 8 bases at V and 4 bases at J, with 14 bases between the two ends. This CDR3 has 13 amino acids. The CDR3 loop reads CASGTQRGTEAFF. As DNA, the CDR3 is TGTGCCAGCGGGACACAGAGGGGCACTGAAGCTTTCTTT.

This clonotype was seen repeatedly, ten times or more. The chain couples TRBV2 to TRBJ2-4; the match to TRBD2 covers 11 bases. Germline lookup yields CDR1 SNHLY and CDR2 FYNNEI. The CDR3 is made up of 15 amino acids. The V gene end was trimmed by 4 bases and the J gene end by 4 bases; junction bases not matched to a gene: 3. The CDR3 is CASSVRLAGKNIQYF. CDR3 nucleotide sequence: TGTGCCAGCAGTGTAAGACTAGCGGGAAAAAACATTCAGTACTTC.

The chain recombines TRBV29-1 with TRBJ1-1, with D possibly being TRBD1 (5 bases). The CDR3 runs 13 residues. Per germline, CDR1 SQVTM and CDR2 ANQGSEA. This CDR3 reads CGAGSRGRTEAFF. DNA of the CDR3: TGCGGCGCCGGTTCCCGGGGACGCACTGAAGCTTTCTTT.

The chain links TRBV20-1 to TRBJ1-2; D is ambiguous. V was cut by 8 bases and J by 3 bases, with 16 bases left in between. The V gene's germline CDR1 is DFQATT and CDR2 SNEGSKA (reference sequence). This CDR3 is 13 amino acids long. CDR3 sequence reads: CSSIGRLDYGYTF. DNA for the CDR3: TGCAGTTCGATAGGTCGGTTGGACTATGGCTACACCTTC.

The rearrangement uses TRBV20-1 and TRBJ2-1; either TRBD1 or TRBD2 may supply D (6 bases each). CDR1 DFQATT and CDR2 SNEGSKA come from the germline V gene (reference sequence). CDR3 length equals 14 residues. Trimming cost V 4 bases and J 8 bases, with 18 bases left between them. CDR3 nucleotide sequence: TGCAGTGCTATCTGGGGGGCAAACAGGGATGAGCAGTTCTTC. As protein: CSAIWGANRDEQFF.

This clonotype was recorded a few times. The genes are TRBV5-1 and TRBJ1-1; D is unresolved. The V and J ends lost 3 bases and 2 bases respectively, with 14 bases between them. The CDR3 loop spans 15 amino acids. Germline V gives CDR1 SGHRS, CDR2 YFSETQ. The CDR3 spells CASSWLSTENTEAFF. The CDR3 DNA reads TGCGCCAGCAGCTGGCTCTCGACGGAAAACACTGAAGCTTTCTTT.

This clonotype was seen a few times. The CDR3 DNA sequence: TGCAGTGCTAGAGAGGGGAGCTCCTACAATGAGCAGTTCTTC. This gives the protein CSAREGSSYNEQFF. The V and J genes are TRBV20-1 and TRBJ2-1; D might be TRBD2 (5 bases). V gave up 0 bases and J gave up 0 bases, with 6 bases separating them. The CDR3 runs 14 residues. Germline V gene lookup returns CDR1 DFQATT and CDR2 SNEGSKA (reference sequence).

This clonotype has a handful of counts. The rearrangement uses TRBV10-3 and TRBJ1-1; D is unresolved. The CDR3 runs 12 residues. Germline lookup yields CDR1 ENHRY and CDR2 SYGVKD. V shed 5 bases and J shed 5 bases, with 9 bases lying between them. The CDR3 DNA reads as TGTGCCATCAGTCGGGAACAGACTGAAGCTTTCTTT. Residues: CAISREQTEAFF.

V and J are TRBV6-2 or TRBV6-3 and TRBJ2-1, with D uncertain. The germline V gene has CDR1 MNHEY and CDR2 SVGEGT. The V end was cut by 5 bases, the J end by 6 bases, with 14 bases between. The CDR3 consists of 14 residues. CDR3 DNA sequence: TGTGCCAGCAGTCTCCAGGCCTCACCCAATGAGCAGTTCTTC. This encodes CASSLQASPNEQFF.

This clonotype showed up just a few times. The V and J genes are TRBV6-4 and TRBJ1-1, with D hard to call. Trimming took 3 bases from V and 5 from J, leaving 10 bases between them. CDR3 size: 13 residues. CDR1 is MRHNA, CDR2 SNTAGT, per germline. This CDR3 reads CASSERVGTEAFF. Here the CDR3 DNA reads TGTGCCAGCAGTGAGAGGGTTGGGACTGAAGCTTTCTTT.

The chain employs TRBV20-1 and TRBJ2-1; D is unclear. CDR3 length: 14 amino acids. The ends were cut back, 3 bases at V and 0 bases at J, with 9 bases in the middle. CDR1 is DFQATT, CDR2 SNEGSKA, per germline (reference sequence). CDR3 protein: CSASGSSSYNEQFF. CDR3 nucleotide sequence: TGCAGTGCTAGTGGCTCTAGCTCCTACAATGAGCAGTTCTTC.

This chain uses TRBV20-1 with TRBJ2-7; 7 nucleotides agree with TRBD2. V shed 8 bases, J shed 3 bases, and the junction held 10 bases outside the gene matches. CDR1 and CDR2 from the germline V gene are DFQATT and SNEGSKA (reference sequence). The CDR3 extends over 13 amino acids. CDR3 loop: CSPPGGEIYEQYF. In DNA form, the CDR3 reads TGCAGTCCCCCTGGGGGGGAAATCTACGAGCAGTACTTC.

This clonotype was detected only a few times. The V call is TRBV2, the J call TRBJ2-2; TRBD1 might be the D (7 bases). CDR3 length equals 14 residues. Looked up from germline, CDR1 is SNHLY and CDR2 is FYNNEI. Trimming cost V 3 bases and J 5 bases, with 10 bases left between them. The DNA of the CDR3 is TGTGCCAGCAGTGAGTCAGGGGGGACCGGGGAGCTGTTTTTT. It translates to CASSESGGTGELFF.

The chain links TRBV29-1 to TRBJ2-5, with D possibly matching TRBD2 (5 bases). CDR1 is SQVTM and CDR2 is ANQGSEA in the germline V gene. The CDR3 spans 12 residues. Deletions cut 4 bases from V and 3 bases from J, with 9 bases between. The CDR3 DNA reads as TGCAGCGTTGTGGGGAGAGAAGAGACCCAGTACTTC. Encoded protein: CSVVGREETQYF.

The rearrangement links TRBV12-3 or TRBV12-4 to TRBJ1-1, with 8 positions matching TRBD1. V was pared by 7 bases and J by 6 bases, with 7 bases of the junction left unmatched. The CDR3 runs to 13 residues. The CDR3 loop reads CASTSDRDAEAFF. For the CDR3, the DNA is TGTGCCAGCACCTCGGACAGGGACGCTGAAGCTTTCTTT.

This clonotype has a handful of counts. The genes are TRBV9 and TRBJ2-3, with a possible D match to TRBD2 (6 bases). Trimming removed 2 bases from V and 4 bases from J, with 17 bases in between. CDR3 length: 16 amino acids. Germline V gives CDR1 SGDLS, CDR2 YYNGEE. CDR3 DNA sequence: TGTGCCAGCAGCGTCGGGGGTATCAAATTTTCAGATACGCAGTATTTT. It codes for CASSVGGIKFSDTQYF.

The chain joins TRBV5-1 to TRBJ2-1; D gene uncertain. This CDR3 has 14 amino acids. Per the germline V gene, CDR1 is SGHRS and CDR2 is YFSETQ. Deletions cut 0 bases from V and 4 bases from J, with 8 bases between. CDR3 nucleotide sequence: TGCGCCAGCAGCTTGGCACCACAGTACAATGAGCAGTTCTTC. Residues: CASSLAPQYNEQFF. Filled out from reference TRBV5-1 and TRBJ2-1, the complete variable domain reads KAGVTQTPRYLIKTRGQQVTLSCSPISGHRSVSWYQQTPGQGLQFLFEYFSETQRNKGNFPGRFSGRQFSNSRSEMNVSTLELGDSALYLCASSLAPQYNEQFFGPGTRLTVL.

This clonotype was found once. The J gene is TRBJ1-3, the V gene TRBV6-6, with a tentative D call TRBD1 (5 bases). Deletions cut 6 bases from V and 8 bases from J, with 8 bases between. The CDR3 is made up of 11 amino acids. Germline V gene lookup returns CDR1 MNHNY and CDR2 SVGAGI (reference sequence). The CDR3 nucleotides are TGTGCCAGCAGCTTCAGGGACACCATATATTTT. It specifies CASSFRDTIYF.

In regard to this clonotype: An end of the junction does not agree with germline; a read error may underlie this. The chain uses TRBV6-5 and TRBJ1-2; D gene uncertain. CDR3 length equals 14 residues. Germline CDR1 and CDR2: MNHEY and SVGAGI. CDR3 nucleotides: TGTTCCAGCAGTTACGGCAGTTCGGGCTATGGCTACACCTTC. Its protein is CSSSYGSSGYGYTF.

The chain is built from TRBV7-9 and TRBJ2-3; no clear D. In germline, CDR1 is SEHNR, CDR2 FQNEAQ (reference sequence). V lost 1 base, J lost 7 bases, and 6 bases lay in between. The CDR3 runs to 12 residues. The CDR3 nucleotides read TGTGCCAGCAGCTTAGACCTGAATACGCAGTATTTT. Translating gives CASSLDLNTQYF.

This chain connects TRBV20-1 to TRBJ1-1; maybe TRBD1 (5 bases). Trimming took off 5 bases at V and 0 bases at J, with 22 bases between the two ends. The CDR3 sequence is 17 residues long. CDR1 is DFQATT, CDR2 SNEGSKA, per germline (reference sequence). The CDR3, as DNA: TGCAGTGCTCCTACGATCGCGGGGGGACGGATGAACACTGAAGCTTTCTTT. It translates to CSAPTIAGGRMNTEAFF.

This clonotype was observed a few times. The chain has TRBV20-1 and TRBJ2-5, with D possibly being TRBD1 or TRBD2 (6 bases each). V was pared by 3 bases and J by 3 bases, with 14 bases between. Germline-derived CDR1 and CDR2 are DFQATT and SNEGSKA (reference sequence). This CDR3 is built from 14 residues. In DNA, the CDR3 is TGCAGTGCTAGTTACGGGGGCAGGAAAGAGACCCAGTACTTC. Protein product: CSASYGGRKETQYF.